This T cell receptor (beta chain) was captured by sequencing in a study of blood T cell repertoires in COVID-19. Study summary: Samples representing acute and convalescent COVID-19 were sourced from the United States, Italy and Spain. PBMCs, B-cell-depleted T cells, or T cells provided the cDNA or gDNA that made up the material.

The CDR3 totals 14 residues. V was clipped by 5 bases and J by 1 base; unmatched bases: 0. The germline V gene has CDR1 SNHLY and CDR2 FYNNEI. This clone was detected once. In the study's own analysis: Amplification of reference gene primers was used by the study to estimate nucleated cell counts. Sequencing used immunoSEQ multiplex PCR; TCRdb keeps in-frame clones, though not all of them. V and J calls and clone size are given by that table; D and trimming were obtained from the DNA. The repertoire holds about 99,000 clones, with around 81% as singletons. Followed over time, Seattle patients had been enrolled while infection was active.

The TCR originated in an elderly man with COVID-19, enrolled during active disease. The sequencing input was peripheral blood. This chain uses TRBV2 with TRBJ2-3; TRBD2 aligns across 10 bases. CDR3 region: CASSLAGGTDTQYF. The CDR3 region has the DNA TGTGCCAGCAGTCTAGCGGGAGGCACAGATACGCAGTATTTT.